This T cell receptor beta chain was sequenced for a study of blood T cell repertoires in COVID-19. Across the whole study: Spain, Italy and the United States supplied samples that represented acute and convalescent COVID-19. From T cells, B-cell-depleted T cells, or PBMCs came the material, which was cDNA or gDNA.

V lost 0 bases and J lost 4, with 14 bases in between. The CDR3 totals 16 residues. Germline CDR1 MNHEY, CDR2 SVGEGT. On this clone itself: The same CDR3 can be traced to other DNA sequences in this sample.

Original processing notes: Amplified reference gene primers provided the basis for estimating nucleated cell counts. Sequencing used immunoSEQ multiplex PCR; TCRdb keeps in-frame clones, though not all of them. V, J and clone size are taken as reported in that table, and D and trimming were inferred from the DNA itself. This table holds under 35,000 clones, approximately 83% found once. The sequence was collected from a man in his 70s with active COVID-19. Sequenced sample: peripheral blood. The chain carries TRBV6-2 or TRBV6-3 and TRBJ2-3; possibly TRBD2 for D (5 bases). In nucleotides, the CDR3 is TGTGCCAGCAGTTACTCGAGCGGCCCCCCGCCAGATACGCAGTATTTT. Encoded protein: CASSYSSGPPPDTQYF.